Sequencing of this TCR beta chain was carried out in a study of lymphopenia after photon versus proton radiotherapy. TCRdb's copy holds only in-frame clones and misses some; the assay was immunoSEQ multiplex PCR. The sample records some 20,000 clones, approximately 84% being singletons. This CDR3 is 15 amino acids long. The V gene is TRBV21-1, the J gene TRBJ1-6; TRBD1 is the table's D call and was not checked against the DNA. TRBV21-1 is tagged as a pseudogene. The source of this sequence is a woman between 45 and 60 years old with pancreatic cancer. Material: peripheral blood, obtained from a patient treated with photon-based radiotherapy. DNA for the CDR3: TGTGCCAGCAGCAAAAGACAGCCATATAATTCACCCCTCCACTTT. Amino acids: CASSKRQPYNSPLHF.